One sample yielded the 6 T cell receptor beta chains listed below, sequenced in a study of CD8 T cells in Susac syndrome. After extraction with the RNeasy kit, about 0.5 to 1 ug of the RNA was reverse transcribed using random hexamers. A single record per CDR3 protein comes from TCRdb applying MiXCR to the immunoSEQ multiplex PCR reads. The sample includes about 280,000 distinct CDR3 sequences, 80% to 90% seen only once; the top ten take around 0.12%. The specimen was CD8+ T cells from PBMCs. The origin of the receptors is a human donor with multiple sclerosis.

V gene TRBV10-3 combines with J gene TRBJ1-5; no clear D. V lost 3 bases, J lost 4 bases, and 7 bases lay in between. Germline V gives CDR1 ENHRY, CDR2 SYGVKD. The CDR3 loop spans 13 amino acids. The CDR3 DNA sequence: TGTGCCATCAGTGAAGCTAAAAATCAGCCCCAGCATTTT. Residues: CAISEAKNQPQHF.

J is TRBJ2-5 and V is TRBV4-1, with D possibly being TRBD2 (6 bases). Germline assignment: CDR1 MGHRA and CDR2 YSYEKL. This CDR3 comprises 13 residues. Between the trimmed V and J ends, which lost 3 bases and 3 bases, there was a span of 8 bases. CDR3 sequence: CASSQGRKETQYF. CDR3 nucleotides: TGCGCCAGCAGCCAGGGGAGGAAAGAGACCCAGTACTTC.

This rearrangement joins TRBV6-1 to TRBJ2-7; D could derive from TRBD1 or TRBD2 (5 bases each). CDR1 and CDR2 from the germline V gene are MNHNS and SASEGT. CDR3 length: 16 amino acids. Trimming took 2 bases from V and 3 from J, leaving 17 bases between them. DNA of the CDR3: TGTGCCAGCAGTGAACGAAGCGCAGGGACCTTCTACGAGCAGTACTTC. This sequence encodes CASSERSAGTFYEQYF.

The DNA of the CDR3 is TGTGCCAGCACCGGGGCTGGAAACACCATATATTTT. Translating it yields CASTGAGNTIYF. The genes are TRBV9 and TRBJ1-3; D remains ambiguous. The CDR3 has 12 residues. The germline V and J ends were trimmed by 6 bases and 2 bases, with 6 bases remaining between them. The germline V gene encodes CDR1 SGDLS and CDR2 YYNGEE.

The rearrangement uses TRBV18 and TRBJ1-4; 9 bases agree with TRBD1. The CDR3 consists of 19 residues. The V segment lost 2 bases and the J segment 6 bases; nucleotides outside the gene matches: 16. Looked up from germline, CDR1 is KGHSH and CDR2 is LQKENI. CDR3 in DNA: TGTGCCAGCTCACCATCTGGTCCTTTTCTGACAGGGGGATATGAAAAACTGTTTTTT. Its translation is CASSPSGPFLTGGYEKLFF.

The chain is built from TRBV2 and TRBJ2-7; 7 nucleotides match TRBD1. CDR1 is SNHLY, CDR2 FYNNEI, per germline. With 6 bases clipped from V and 6 bases from J, the junction kept 14 bases outside the gene matches. This CDR3 region has 15 residues. CDR3 sequence: CASRGSTGNPPEQYF. In nucleotides, the CDR3 is TGTGCCAGCAGGGGCTCGACAGGGAACCCTCCCGAGCAGTACTTC. Complete variable domain (other parts from reference TRBV2 and TRBJ2-7): EPEVTQTPSHQVTQMGQEVILRCVPISNHLYFYWYRQILGQKVEFLVSFYNNEISEKSEIFDDQFSVERPDGSNFTLKIRSTKLEDSAMYFCASRGSTGNPPEQYFGPGTRLTVT.